This T cell receptor (beta chain) was identified during a study of T cell changes during pregnancy in multiple sclerosis. The assay was immunoSEQ multiplex PCR, and TCRdb's table has in-frame clones only and misses some. Among roughly 93,000 clones listed, 92% were seen once. CDR3 size: 13 residues. Per the germline V gene, CDR1 is MNHEY and CDR2 is SVGAGI. Trimming removed 5 bases from V and 10 bases from J; junction bases left unmatched: 9. This rearrangement joins TRBV6-5 to TRBJ1-1; 8 positions match TRBD1. This receptor was taken from a female donor in good health, enrolled as a control in a pregnancy study. The source material was peripheral blood, sampled after pregnancy. The CDR3 protein is CASSNLRGLAAFF. CDR3 DNA sequence: TGTGCCAGCAGTAATCTCAGGGGGCTGGCAGCTTTCTTT.